This T cell receptor beta chain was captured by sequencing in a study of blood T cell repertoires in COVID-19. On the study more broadly: The origin of the acute and convalescent COVID-19 samples was the United States, Italy and Spain. The analysed material was cDNA or gDNA that came from T cells, B-cell-depleted T cells, or PBMCs.

The CDR3 sequence is 16 residues long. CDR1 and CDR2 (germline): ENHRY, SYGVKD. V dropped 0 bases and J dropped 4; count of bases not matched to a gene: 5. TCRdb's table, derived via immunoSEQ multiplex PCR, lists solely in-frame clones and lacks some. The profile shows tens of thousands of clones, roughly nine tenths of them singletons. The clonotype comes from a woman aged 45 to 65 in a cohort sampled during active COVID-19. The rearrangement uses TRBV10-3 and TRBJ2-5; 10 bases line up with TRBD2. Specimen: peripheral blood. CDR3 loop: CAISESGTSDRETQYF. The CDR3 DNA reads as TGTGCCATCAGTGAGTCTGGGACTAGCGATAGAGAGACCCAGTACTTC.